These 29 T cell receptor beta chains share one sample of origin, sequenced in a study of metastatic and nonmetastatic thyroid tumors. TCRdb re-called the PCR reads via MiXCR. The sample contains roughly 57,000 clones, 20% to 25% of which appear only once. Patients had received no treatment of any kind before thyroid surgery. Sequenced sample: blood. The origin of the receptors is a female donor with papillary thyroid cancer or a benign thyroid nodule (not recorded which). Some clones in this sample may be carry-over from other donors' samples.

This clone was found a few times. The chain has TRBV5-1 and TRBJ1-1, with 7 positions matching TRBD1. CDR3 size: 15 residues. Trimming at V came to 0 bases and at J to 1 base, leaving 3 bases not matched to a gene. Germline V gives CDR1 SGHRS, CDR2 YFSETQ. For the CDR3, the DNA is TGCGCCAGCAGCTTGGGACAGGGCTCGAACACTGAAGCTTTCTTT. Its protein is CASSLGQGSNTEAFF.

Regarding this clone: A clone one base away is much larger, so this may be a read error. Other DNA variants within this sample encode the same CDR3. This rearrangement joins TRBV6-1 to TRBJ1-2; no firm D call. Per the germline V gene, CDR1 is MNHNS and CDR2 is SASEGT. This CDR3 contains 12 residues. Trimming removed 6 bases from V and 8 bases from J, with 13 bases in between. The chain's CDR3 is CASRRPLDGYTF. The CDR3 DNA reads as TGTGCCAGCAGGCGTCCCCTTGACGGCTACACCTTC.

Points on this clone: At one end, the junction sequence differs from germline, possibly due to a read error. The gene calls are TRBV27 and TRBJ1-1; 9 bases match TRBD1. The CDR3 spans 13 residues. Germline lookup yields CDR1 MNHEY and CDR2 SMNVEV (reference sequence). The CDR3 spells CASSKQGAYEAYF. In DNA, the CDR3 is TGTGCCAGCAGCAAACAGGGGGCATATGAAGCTTACTTT.

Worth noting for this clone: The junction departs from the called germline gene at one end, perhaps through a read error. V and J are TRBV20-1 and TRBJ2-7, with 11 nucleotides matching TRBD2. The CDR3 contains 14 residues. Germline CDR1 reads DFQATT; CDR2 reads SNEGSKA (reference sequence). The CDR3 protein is CSSSGRNRAYEQYF. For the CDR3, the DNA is TGCAGTTCTAGCGGGAGGAATCGGGCATACGAGCAGTACTTC.

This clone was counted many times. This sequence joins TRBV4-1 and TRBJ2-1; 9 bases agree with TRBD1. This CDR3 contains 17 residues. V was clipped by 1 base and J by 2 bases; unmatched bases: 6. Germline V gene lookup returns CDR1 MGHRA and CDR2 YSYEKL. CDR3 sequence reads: CASSQVGRDRAYNEQFF. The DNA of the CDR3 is TGCGCCAGCAGCCAAGTCGGCCGGGACAGGGCCTACAATGAGCAGTTCTTC.

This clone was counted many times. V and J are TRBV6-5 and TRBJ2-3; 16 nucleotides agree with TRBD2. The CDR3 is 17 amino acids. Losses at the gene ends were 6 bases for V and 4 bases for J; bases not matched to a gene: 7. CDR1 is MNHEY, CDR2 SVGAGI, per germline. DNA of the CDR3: TGTGCCAGCAGCTCGGGACTAGCGGGAGGGCCCGCAGATACGCAGTATTTT. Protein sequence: CASSSGLAGGPADTQYF.

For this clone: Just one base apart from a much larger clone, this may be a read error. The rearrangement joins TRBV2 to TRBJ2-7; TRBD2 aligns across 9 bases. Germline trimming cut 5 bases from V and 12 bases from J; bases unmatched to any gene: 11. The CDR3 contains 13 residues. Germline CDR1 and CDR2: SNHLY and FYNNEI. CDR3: CASSYPSSGNPYF. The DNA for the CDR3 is TGTGCCAGCAGTTATCCTTCTAGCGGGAATCCGTACTTC.

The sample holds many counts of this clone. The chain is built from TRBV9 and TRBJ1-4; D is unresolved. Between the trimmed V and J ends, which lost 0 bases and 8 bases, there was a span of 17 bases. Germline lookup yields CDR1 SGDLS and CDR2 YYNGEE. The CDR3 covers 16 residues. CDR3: CASSVAGGSFEEKLFF. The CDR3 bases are TGTGCCAGCAGCGTAGCTGGAGGTAGCTTTGAAGAAAAACTGTTTTTT.

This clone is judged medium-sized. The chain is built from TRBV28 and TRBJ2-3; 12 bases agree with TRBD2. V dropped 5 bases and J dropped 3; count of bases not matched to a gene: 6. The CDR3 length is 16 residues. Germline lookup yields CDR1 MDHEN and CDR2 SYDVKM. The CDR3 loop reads CASSPTSGSGTDTQYF. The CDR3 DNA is TGTGCCAGCAGTCCGACTAGCGGGAGTGGGACAGATACGCAGTATTTT.

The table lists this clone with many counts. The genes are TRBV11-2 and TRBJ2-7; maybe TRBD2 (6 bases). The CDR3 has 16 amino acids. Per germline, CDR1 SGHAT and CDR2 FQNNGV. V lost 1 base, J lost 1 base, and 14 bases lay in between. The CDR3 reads CASSLVGGVDSYEQYF. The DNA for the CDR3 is TGTGCCAGCAGCTTAGTTGGCGGGGTAGATTCCTACGAGCAGTACTTC.

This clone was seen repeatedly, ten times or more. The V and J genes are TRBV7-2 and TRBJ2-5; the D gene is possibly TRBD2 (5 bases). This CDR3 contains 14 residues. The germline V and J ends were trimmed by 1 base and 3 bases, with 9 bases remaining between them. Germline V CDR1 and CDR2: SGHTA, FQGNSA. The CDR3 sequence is CASSLVWEKETQYF. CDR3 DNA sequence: TGTGCCAGCAGCTTAGTGTGGGAGAAAGAGACCCAGTACTTC. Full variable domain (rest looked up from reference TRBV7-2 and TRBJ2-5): GAGVSQSPSNKVTEKGKDVELRCDPISGHTALYWYRQSLGQGLEFLIYFQGNSAPDKSGLPSDRFSAERTGGSVSTLTIQRTQQEDSAVYLCASSLVWEKETQYFGPGTRLLVL.

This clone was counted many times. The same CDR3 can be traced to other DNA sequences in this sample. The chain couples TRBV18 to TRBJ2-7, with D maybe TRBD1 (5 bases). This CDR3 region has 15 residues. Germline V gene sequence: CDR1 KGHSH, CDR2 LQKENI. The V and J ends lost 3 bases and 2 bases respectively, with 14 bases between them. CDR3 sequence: CASSPESAGPYEQYF. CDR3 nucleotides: TGTGCCAGCTCACCTGAGTCTGCAGGGCCCTACGAGCAGTACTTC.

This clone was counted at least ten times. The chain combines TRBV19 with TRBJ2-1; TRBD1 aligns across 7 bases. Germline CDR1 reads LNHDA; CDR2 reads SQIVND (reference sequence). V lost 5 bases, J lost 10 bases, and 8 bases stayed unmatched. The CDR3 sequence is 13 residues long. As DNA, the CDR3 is TGTGCCAGTAGTTCCCCGGGACAGAGGGAGCAGTTCTTC. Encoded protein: CASSSPGQREQFF.

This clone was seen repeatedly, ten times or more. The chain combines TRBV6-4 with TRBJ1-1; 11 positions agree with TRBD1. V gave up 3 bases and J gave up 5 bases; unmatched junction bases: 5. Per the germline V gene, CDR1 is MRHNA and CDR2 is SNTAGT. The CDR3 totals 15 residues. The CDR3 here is CASSDSGTGGTEAFF. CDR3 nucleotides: TGTGCCAGCAGTGATTCCGGGACAGGGGGGACTGAAGCTTTCTTT.

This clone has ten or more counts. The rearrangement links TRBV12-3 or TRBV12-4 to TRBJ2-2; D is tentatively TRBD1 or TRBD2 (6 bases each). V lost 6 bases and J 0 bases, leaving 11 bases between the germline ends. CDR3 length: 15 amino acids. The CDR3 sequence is CASREGQSNTGELFF. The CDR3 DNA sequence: TGTGCCAGCAGGGAGGGACAATCGAACACCGGGGAGCTGTTTTTT.

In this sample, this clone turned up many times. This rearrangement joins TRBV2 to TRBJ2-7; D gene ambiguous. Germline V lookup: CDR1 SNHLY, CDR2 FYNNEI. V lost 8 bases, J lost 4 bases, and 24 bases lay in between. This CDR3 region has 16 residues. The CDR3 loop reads CASARNPPGRLYEQYF. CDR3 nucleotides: TGTGCCAGCGCCCGAAATCCCCCCGGGCGCCTATACGAGCAGTACTTC.

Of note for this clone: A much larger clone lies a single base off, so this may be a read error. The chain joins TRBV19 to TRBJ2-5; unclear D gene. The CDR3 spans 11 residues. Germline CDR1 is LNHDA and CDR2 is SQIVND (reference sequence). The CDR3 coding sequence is TGTGCCAGTAGTCCAGGAGAGACCGAGTACTTC. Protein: CASSPGETEYF.

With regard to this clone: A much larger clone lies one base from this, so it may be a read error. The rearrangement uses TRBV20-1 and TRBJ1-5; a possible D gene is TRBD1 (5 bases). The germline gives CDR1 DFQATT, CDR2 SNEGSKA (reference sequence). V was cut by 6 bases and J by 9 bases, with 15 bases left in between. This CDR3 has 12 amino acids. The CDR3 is CSALDSLGPQHF. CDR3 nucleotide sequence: TGCAGTGCCCTAGACAGCCTCGGGCCCCAGCATTTT.

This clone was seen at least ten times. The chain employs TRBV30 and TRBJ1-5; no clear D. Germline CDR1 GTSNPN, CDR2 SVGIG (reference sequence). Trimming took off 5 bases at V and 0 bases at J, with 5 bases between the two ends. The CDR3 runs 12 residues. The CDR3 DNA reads TGTGCCTGGGGGTATAGCAATCAGCCCCAGCATTTT. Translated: CAWGYSNQPQHF.

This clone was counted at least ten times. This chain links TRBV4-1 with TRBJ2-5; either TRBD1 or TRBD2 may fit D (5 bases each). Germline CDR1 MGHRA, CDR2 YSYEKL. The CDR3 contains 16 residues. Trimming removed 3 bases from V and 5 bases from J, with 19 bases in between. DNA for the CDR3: TGCGCCAGCAGCCACCCGGGGCGTGGGCCCGAGGAGACCCAGTACTTC. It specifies CASSHPGRGPEETQYF.

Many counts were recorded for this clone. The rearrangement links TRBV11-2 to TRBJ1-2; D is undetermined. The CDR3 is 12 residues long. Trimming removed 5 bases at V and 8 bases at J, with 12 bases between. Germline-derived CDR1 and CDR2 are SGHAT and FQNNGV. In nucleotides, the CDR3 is TGTGCCAGCAGCCCTGCCCTCGGCGGCTACACCTTC. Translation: CASSPALGGYTF. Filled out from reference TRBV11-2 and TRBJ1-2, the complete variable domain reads EAGVAQSPRYKIIEKRQSVAFWCNPISGHATLYWYQQILGQGPKLLIQFQNNGVVDDSQLPKDRFSAERLKGVDSTLKIQPAKLEDSAVYLCASSPALGGYTFGSGTRLTVV.

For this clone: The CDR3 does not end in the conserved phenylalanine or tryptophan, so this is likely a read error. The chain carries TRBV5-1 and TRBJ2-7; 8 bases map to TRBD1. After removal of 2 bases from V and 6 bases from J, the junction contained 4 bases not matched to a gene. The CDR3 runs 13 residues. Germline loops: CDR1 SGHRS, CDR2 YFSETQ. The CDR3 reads CASSFQGASEQYL. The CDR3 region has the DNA TGCGCCAGCAGCTTCCAGGGGGCCAGCGAGCAGTACCTC.

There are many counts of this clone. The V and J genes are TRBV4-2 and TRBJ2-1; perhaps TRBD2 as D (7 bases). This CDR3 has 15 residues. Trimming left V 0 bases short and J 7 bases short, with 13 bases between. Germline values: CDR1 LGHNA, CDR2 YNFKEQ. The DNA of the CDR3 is TGTGCCAGCAGCCAAGATAGGAGGGGGGGGAATGAGCAGTTCTTC. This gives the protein CASSQDRRGGNEQFF.

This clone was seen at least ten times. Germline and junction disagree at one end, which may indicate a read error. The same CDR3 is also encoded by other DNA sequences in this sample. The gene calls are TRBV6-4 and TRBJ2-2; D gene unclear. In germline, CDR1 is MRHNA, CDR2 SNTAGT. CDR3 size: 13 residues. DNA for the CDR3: TGCGCCAGCAGTGACTCGGACACCGGGGAGCTGTTTTTT. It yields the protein CASSDSDTGELFF.

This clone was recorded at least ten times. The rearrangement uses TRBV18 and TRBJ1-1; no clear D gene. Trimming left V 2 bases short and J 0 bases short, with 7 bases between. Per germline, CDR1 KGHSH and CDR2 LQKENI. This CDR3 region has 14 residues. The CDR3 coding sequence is TGTGCCAGCTCACCAAAGCAGATGAACACTGAAGCTTTCTTT. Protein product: CASSPKQMNTEAFF.

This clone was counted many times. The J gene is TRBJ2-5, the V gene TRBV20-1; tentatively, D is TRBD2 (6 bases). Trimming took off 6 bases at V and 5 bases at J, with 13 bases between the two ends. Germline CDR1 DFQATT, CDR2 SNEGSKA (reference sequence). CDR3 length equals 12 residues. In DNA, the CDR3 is TGCAGTGCCGAGAGAGGAGGGGAGACCCAGTACTTC. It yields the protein CSAERGGETQYF.

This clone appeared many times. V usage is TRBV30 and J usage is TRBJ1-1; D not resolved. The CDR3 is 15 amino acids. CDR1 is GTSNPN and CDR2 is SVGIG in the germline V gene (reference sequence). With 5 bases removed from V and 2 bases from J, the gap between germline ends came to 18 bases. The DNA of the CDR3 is TGTGCCTGGTCCGACTTCGGGGTGGGAAACACTGAAGCTTTCTTT. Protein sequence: CAWSDFGVGNTEAFF.

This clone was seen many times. CDR3 in amino acids: CASSTQPVAEETQYF. The CDR3, as DNA: TGTGCCAGCAGCACTCAACCCGTGGCAGAAGAGACCCAGTACTTC. This chain links TRBV4-2 with TRBJ2-5, with unresolved D. V was pared by 5 bases and J by 3 bases, with 16 bases between. Germline lookup yields CDR1 LGHNA and CDR2 YNFKEQ. CDR3 length equals 15 residues.

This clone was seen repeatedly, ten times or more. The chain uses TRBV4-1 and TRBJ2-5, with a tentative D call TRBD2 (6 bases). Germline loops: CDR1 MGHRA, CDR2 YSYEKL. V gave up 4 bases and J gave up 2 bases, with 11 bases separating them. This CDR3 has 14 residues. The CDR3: CASSRDSNQETQYF. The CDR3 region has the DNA TGCGCCAGCAGCCGGGACTCGAATCAAGAGACCCAGTACTTC.